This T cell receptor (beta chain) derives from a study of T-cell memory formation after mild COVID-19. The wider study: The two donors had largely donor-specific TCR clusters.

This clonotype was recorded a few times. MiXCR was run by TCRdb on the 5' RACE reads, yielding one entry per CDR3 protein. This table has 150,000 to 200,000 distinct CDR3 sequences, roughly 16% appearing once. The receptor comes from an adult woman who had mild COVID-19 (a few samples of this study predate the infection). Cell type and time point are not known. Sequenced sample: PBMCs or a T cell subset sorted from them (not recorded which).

The CDR3 reads CASSTTTGTEQYF. In DNA, the CDR3 is TGTGCCAGCAGCACGACGACAGGGACCGAGCAGTACTTC. V usage is TRBV7-3 and J usage is TRBJ2-7, with 7 positions matching TRBD1. The CDR3 extends over 13 amino acids. The J segment lost 6 bases and the V segment lost 5 bases, leaving 7 bases of the junction unmatched. From germline, CDR1 is SGHTA and CDR2 FQGTGA.